The 3 T cell receptor beta chains given below trace back to one sample, sequenced in a study of human T cells and chemical hapten exposure. Time point meaning: pre-sensitization, week 0. As to treatment: therapeutic diphenylcyclopropenone sensitization with weekly scalp DPC. Each CDR3 protein gets one entry after TCRdb re-called the RACE reads with MiXCR. The data show tens of thousands of distinct CDR3 sequences, about 6.7% seen once. The sequenced sample was whole blood, obtained in connection with sensitization to the hapten diphenylcyclopropenone (DPC). The receptors come from a woman aged 30 to 39 with alopecia areata. Some clones in this sample may be carry-over from other donors' samples.

At least ten counts were recorded for this clonotype. J is TRBJ2-1 and V is TRBV5-1; maybe TRBD2 (6 bases). The CDR3 has 15 amino acids. V was cut by 4 bases and J by 0 bases, with 11 bases left in between. The germline V gene has CDR1 SGHRS and CDR2 YFSETQ. CDR3 amino acids: CASSPSGYSYNEQFF. CDR3 coding DNA: TGCGCCAGCAGCCCGAGCGGGTACTCCTACAATGAGCAGTTCTTC.

In this sample, this clonotype turned up many times. The J gene is TRBJ1-1, the V gene TRBV6-6; D remains unclear. From germline, CDR1 is MNHNY and CDR2 SVGAGI (reference sequence). V was trimmed by 1 base and J by 8 bases, leaving 8 bases between them. The CDR3 length is 12 residues. The CDR3, as DNA: TGTGCCAGCAGTTACTGGGGAGGCGAAGCTTTCTTT. Residues: CASSYWGGEAFF.

In its sample, this clonotype was seen many times. This rearrangement joins TRBV12-5 to TRBJ1-1; unclear D gene. Trimming stripped 5 bases from V and 1 base from J, with 8 bases between. Germline-derived CDR1 and CDR2 are LGHNT and FRNRAP. CDR3 length: 13 amino acids. CDR3 in amino acids: CASGPIGNTEAFF. The CDR3 DNA follows: TGTGCTAGTGGTCCCATTGGGAACACTGAAGCTTTCTTT.